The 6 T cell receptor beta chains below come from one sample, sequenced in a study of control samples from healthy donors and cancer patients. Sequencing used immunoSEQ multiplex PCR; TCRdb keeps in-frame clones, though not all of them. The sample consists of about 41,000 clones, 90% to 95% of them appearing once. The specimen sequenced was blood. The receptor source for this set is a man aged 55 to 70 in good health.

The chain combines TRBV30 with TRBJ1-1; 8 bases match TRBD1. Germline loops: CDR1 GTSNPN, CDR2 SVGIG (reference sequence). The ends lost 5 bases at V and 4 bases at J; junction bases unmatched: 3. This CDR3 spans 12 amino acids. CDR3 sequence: CAWGDRSTEAFF. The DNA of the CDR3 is TGTGCCTGGGGGGACAGGAGCACTGAAGCTTTCTTT.

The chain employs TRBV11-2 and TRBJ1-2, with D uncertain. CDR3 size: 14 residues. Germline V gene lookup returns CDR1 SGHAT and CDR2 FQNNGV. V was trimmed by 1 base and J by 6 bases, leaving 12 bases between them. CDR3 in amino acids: CASSLVDDSDGYTF. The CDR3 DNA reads TGTGCCAGCAGCTTAGTGGACGACTCCGATGGCTACACCTTC.

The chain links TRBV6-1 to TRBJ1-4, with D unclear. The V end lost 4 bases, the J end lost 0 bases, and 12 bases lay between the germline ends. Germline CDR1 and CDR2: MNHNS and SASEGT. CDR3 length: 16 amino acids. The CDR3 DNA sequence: TGTGCCAGCAGTGGATTGGGGTTAGCAACTAATGAAAAACTGTTTTTT. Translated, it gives CASSGLGLATNEKLFF.

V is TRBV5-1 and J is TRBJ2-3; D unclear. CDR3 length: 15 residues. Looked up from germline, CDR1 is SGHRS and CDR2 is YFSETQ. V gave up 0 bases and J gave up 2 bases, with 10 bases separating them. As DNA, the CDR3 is TGCGCCAGCAGCTTGGGAACGGCTCCCACAGATACGCAGTATTTT. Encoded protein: CASSLGTAPTDTQYF.

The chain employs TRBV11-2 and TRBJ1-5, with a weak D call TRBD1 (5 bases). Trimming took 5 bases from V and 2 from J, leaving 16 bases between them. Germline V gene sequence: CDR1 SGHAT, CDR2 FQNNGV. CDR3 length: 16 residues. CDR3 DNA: TGTGCCAGCAGCGCCCTACGTGGGGCGCGCAATCAGCCCCAGCATTTT. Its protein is CASSALRGARNQPQHF.

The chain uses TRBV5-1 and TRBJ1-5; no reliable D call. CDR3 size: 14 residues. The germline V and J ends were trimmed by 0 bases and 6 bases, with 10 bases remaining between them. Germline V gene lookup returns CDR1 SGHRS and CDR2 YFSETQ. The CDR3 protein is CASSLGWGSQPQHF. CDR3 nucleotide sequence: TGCGCCAGCAGCTTGGGTTGGGGTTCTCAGCCCCAGCATTTT.